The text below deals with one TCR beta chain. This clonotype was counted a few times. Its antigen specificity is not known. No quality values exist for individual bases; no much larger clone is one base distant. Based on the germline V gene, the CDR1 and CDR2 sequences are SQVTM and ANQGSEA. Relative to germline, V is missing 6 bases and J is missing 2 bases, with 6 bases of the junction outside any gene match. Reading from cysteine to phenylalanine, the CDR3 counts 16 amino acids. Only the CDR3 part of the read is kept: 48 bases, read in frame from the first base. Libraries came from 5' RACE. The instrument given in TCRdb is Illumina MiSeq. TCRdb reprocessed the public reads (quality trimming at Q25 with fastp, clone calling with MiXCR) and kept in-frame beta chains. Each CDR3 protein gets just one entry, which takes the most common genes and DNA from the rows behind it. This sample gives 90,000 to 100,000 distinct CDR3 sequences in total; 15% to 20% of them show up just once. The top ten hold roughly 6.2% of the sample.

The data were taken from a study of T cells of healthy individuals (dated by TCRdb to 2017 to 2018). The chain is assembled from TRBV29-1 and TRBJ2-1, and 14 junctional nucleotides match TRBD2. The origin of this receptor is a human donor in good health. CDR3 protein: CSVPGTSGGAYNEQFF. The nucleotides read TGCAGCGTCCCCGGGACTAGCGGGGGCGCCTACAATGAGCAGTTCTTC.